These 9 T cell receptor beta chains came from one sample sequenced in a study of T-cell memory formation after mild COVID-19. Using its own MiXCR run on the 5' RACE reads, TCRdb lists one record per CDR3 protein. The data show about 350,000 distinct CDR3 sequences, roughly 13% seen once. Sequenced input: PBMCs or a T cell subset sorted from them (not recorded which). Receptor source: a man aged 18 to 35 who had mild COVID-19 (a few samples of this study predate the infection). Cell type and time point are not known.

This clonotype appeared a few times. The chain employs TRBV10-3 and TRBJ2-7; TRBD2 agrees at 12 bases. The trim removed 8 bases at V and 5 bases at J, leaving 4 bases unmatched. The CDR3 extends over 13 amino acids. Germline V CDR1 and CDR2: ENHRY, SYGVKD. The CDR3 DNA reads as TGTGCCATCTCACTAGCGGGGGGAGACGAGCAGTACGTC. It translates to CAISLAGGDEQYV.

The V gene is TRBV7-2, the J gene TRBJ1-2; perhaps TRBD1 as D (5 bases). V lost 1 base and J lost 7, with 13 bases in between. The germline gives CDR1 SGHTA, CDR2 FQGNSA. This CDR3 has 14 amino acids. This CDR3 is CASSLDQGRTGYTF. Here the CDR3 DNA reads TGTGCCAGCAGCTTAGACCAGGGTCGAACTGGCTACACCTTC.

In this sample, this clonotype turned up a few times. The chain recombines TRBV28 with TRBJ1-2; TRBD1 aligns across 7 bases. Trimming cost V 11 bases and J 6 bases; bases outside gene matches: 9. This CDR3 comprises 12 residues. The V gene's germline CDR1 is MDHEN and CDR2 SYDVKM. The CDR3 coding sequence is TGTGCCGGCACAGACAGGGAGCATGGCTACACCTTC. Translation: CAGTDREHGYTF.

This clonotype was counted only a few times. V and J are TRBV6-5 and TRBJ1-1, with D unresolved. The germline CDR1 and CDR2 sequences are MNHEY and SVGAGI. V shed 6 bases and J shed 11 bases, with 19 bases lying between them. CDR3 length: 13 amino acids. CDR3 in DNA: TGTGCCAGCAGCCCCATCGCGGCCGTGAAGGCTTTCTTT. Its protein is CASSPIAAVKAFF.

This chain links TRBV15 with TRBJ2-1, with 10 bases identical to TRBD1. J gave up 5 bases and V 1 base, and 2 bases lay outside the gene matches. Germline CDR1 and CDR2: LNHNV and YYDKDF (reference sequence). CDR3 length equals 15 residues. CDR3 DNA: TGTGCCACCAGCAGAGCCGGGACAGGGGACAATGAGCAGTTCTTC. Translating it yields CATSRAGTGDNEQFF.

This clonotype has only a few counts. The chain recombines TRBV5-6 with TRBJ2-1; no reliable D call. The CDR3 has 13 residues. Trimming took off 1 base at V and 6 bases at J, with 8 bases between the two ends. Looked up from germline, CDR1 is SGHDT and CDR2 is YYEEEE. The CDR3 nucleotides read TGTGCCAGCAGCTTGTCCACATTCAATGAGCAGTTCTTC. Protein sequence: CASSLSTFNEQFF.

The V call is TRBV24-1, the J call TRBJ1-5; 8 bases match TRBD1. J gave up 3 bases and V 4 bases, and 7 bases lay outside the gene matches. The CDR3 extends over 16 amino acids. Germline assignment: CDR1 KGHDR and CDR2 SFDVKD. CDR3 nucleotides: TGTGCCACCAGTGACCCTAGACAGGGGATCAATCAGCCCCAGCATTTT. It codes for CATSDPRQGINQPQHF.

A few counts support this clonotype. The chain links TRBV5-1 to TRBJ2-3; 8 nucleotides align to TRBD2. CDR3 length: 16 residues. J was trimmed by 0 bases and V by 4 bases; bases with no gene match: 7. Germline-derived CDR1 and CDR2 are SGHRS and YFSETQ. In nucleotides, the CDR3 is TGCGCCAGCAGCGGCGGACTAGCTCCTAGCACAGATACGCAGTATTTT. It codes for CASSGGLAPSTDTQYF. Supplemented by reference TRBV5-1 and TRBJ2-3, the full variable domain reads KAGVTQTPRYLIKTRGQQVTLSCSPISGHRSVSWYQQTPGQGLQFLFEYFSETQRNKGNFPGRFSGRQFSNSRSEMNVSTLELGDSALYLCASSGGLAPSTDTQYFGPGTRLTVL.

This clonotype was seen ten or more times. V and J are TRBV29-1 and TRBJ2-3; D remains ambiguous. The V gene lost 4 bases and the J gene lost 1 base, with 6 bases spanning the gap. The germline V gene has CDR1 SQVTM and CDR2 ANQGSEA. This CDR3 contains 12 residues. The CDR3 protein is CSVGQGTDTQYF. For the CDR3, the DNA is TGCAGCGTTGGGCAGGGCACAGATACGCAGTATTTT.